Following are 18 T cell receptor beta chains from one sample sequenced in a study of molecular identifiers for immune sequencing clone quantification. MiXCR, applied by TCRdb to the PCR reads, yields one record per CDR3 protein. Of fewer than 350,000 distinct CDR3 sequences listed, roughly a quarter are singletons. The material sequenced was naive CD8+ T cells from blood, with Jurkat cell RNA spiked in. Subset here: FACS-sorted CD8+CD4-CCR7+CD45RA+ naive T cells. The receptors were sampled from a human donor in good health. Some libraries in this study had Jurkat cell RNA spiked in.

This clonotype was seen a handful of times. This chain connects TRBV2 to TRBJ1-3; no clear D. Germline CDR1 reads SNHLY; CDR2 reads FYNNEI. V was pared by 8 bases and J by 2 bases, with 10 bases between. The CDR3 spans 13 residues. The CDR3 region is CASELSTGNTIYF. CDR3 DNA: TGTGCCAGCGAATTGTCTACTGGAAACACCATATATTTT.

The sample holds many counts of this clonotype. The rearrangement uses TRBV29-1 and TRBJ2-4, with 7 bases matching TRBD2. The junction had 12 bases not matched to a gene; V was cut back by 6 bases and J by 1 base. CDR1 and CDR2 from the germline V gene are SQVTM and ANQGSEA. The CDR3 extends over 16 amino acids. The CDR3 DNA follows: TGCAGCGTCGCGATAGCTAGCGGCGGGGCCAAAAACATTCAGTACTTC. Protein sequence: CSVAIASGGAKNIQYF.

This clonotype has a handful of counts. The chain couples TRBV27 to TRBJ1-5; D gene unclear. The V end was cut by 0 bases, the J end by 5 bases, with 5 bases between. Germline values: CDR1 MNHEY, CDR2 SMNVEV (reference sequence). This CDR3 region has 13 residues. CDR3 residues: CASSLSVYQPQHF. The CDR3 DNA follows: TGTGCCAGCAGTTTATCGGTGTATCAGCCCCAGCATTTT.

There are many counts of this clonotype. The chain is built from TRBV5-6 and TRBJ2-3; D may be TRBD2 (6 bases). The ends were cut back, 5 bases at V and 2 bases at J, with 18 bases in the middle. The CDR3 covers 16 residues. Germline V gives CDR1 SGHDT, CDR2 YYEEEE. The CDR3 loop reads CASRPYLGGPTDTQYF. For the CDR3, the DNA is TGTGCCAGCAGGCCCTATTTGGGGGGACCCACAGATACGCAGTATTTT.

The V gene is TRBV29-1, the J gene TRBJ1-1; unclear D gene. V was clipped by 4 bases and J by 1 base, with 7 bases between them. Germline assignment: CDR1 SQVTM and CDR2 ANQGSEA. CDR3 length: 12 amino acids. This chain's CDR3 is CSVVRENTEAFF. The CDR3 bases are TGCAGCGTTGTCCGGGAGAACACTGAAGCTTTCTTT.

J is TRBJ1-1 and V is TRBV30; the match to TRBD1 covers 10 bases. The V segment lost 3 bases and the J segment 0 bases; nucleotides outside the gene matches: 7. The CDR3 is made up of 16 amino acids. In germline, CDR1 is GTSNPN, CDR2 SVGIG (reference sequence). DNA for the CDR3: TGTGCCTGGAGAAGGGGACAGGGGCAAATGAACACTGAAGCTTTCTTT. It yields the protein CAWRRGQGQMNTEAFF.

With regard to this clonotype: With a much larger clone just one base away, this may be a read error. The chain couples TRBV12-3 or TRBV12-4 to TRBJ2-3, with 7 bases lining up with TRBD1. The CDR3 is 16 amino acids. This CDR3 reads CARSSTGTEDTDTQYF. CDR3 nucleotide sequence: TGTGCCAGAAGTTCGACGGGGACAGAGGATACAGATACGCAGTATTTT.

The table lists this clonotype with a few counts. The V call is TRBV25-1, the J call TRBJ2-7; D possibly corresponds to TRBD1 (5 bases). Germline CDR1 reads MGHDK; CDR2 reads SYGVNS. This CDR3 is 15 amino acids long. V lost 3 bases and J lost 2, with 14 bases in between. CDR3 protein: CASSDPRTYTYEQYF. The CDR3, as DNA: TGTGCCAGCAGTGACCCTCGGACATACACCTACGAGCAGTACTTC.

This clonotype occurred many times. For the CDR3, the DNA is TGTGCCAGCAGCTTCATCGCAGGTCAGCCCCAGCATTTT. Translating it yields CASSFIAGQPQHF. The chain recombines TRBV7-2 with TRBJ1-5; D gene ambiguous. CDR1 SGHTA and CDR2 FQGNSA come from the germline V gene. This CDR3 region has 13 residues. V was clipped by 3 bases and J by 6 bases, with 9 bases between them.

A note on this clonotype: With a much larger clone just one base away, this may be a read error. J is TRBJ2-1 and V is TRBV6-5; unclear D gene. Germline V gene lookup returns CDR1 MNHEY and CDR2 SVGAGI. The ends were cut back, 6 bases at V and 7 bases at J, with 10 bases in the middle. The CDR3 length is 12 residues. CDR3 residues: CASRNSVNEQFF. CDR3 nucleotide sequence: TGTGCCAGCAGGAACAGTGTTAATGAGCAGTTCTTC.

As for this clonotype: Mismatch with germline at one junction end may stem from a read error. The V gene is TRBV2, the J gene TRBJ2-5; possibly TRBD1 or TRBD2 for D (5 bases each). The CDR3 totals 17 residues. Germline lookup yields CDR1 SNHLY and CDR2 FYNNEI. The DNA of the CDR3 is TGTGCCAGCAGTACCCCCCGGGACGGGCAATCGGAAGAGACCCAGTGCTTC. Its protein is CASSTPRDGQSEETQCF.

This clonotype was seen ten or more times. The chain has TRBV5-1 and TRBJ2-3; D is undetermined. This CDR3 is built from 14 residues. Germline V gives CDR1 SGHRS, CDR2 YFSETQ. Trimming took 3 bases from V and 5 from J, leaving 13 bases between them. CDR3 nucleotide sequence: TGCGCCAGCAGCTCGTCAAATAGTCGAGATACGCAGTATTTT. It codes for CASSSSNSRDTQYF.

The rearrangement uses TRBV25-1 and TRBJ2-1; D is undetermined. The V gene's germline CDR1 is MGHDK and CDR2 SYGVNS. CDR3 size: 13 residues. V was clipped by 7 bases and J by 3 bases, with 10 bases between them. The CDR3: CASTWQDYNEQFF. DNA for the CDR3: TGTGCCAGCACCTGGCAGGACTACAATGAGCAGTTCTTC. Looking up the rest from reference TRBV25-1 and TRBJ2-1 gives the full variable domain: EADIYQTPRYLVIGTGKKITLECSQTMGHDKMYWYQQDPGMELHLIHYSYGVNSTEKGDLSSESTVSRIRTEHFPLTLESARPSHTSQYLCASTWQDYNEQFFGPGTRLTVL.

This clonotype has more than one count but fewer than ten. The chain couples TRBV6-1 to TRBJ2-3; no reliable D call. Per the germline V gene, CDR1 is MNHNS and CDR2 is SASEGT. Trimming stripped 6 bases from V and 10 bases from J, with 14 bases between. The CDR3 loop spans 12 amino acids. The CDR3 spells CASRVPQLSQYF. CDR3 bases: TGTGCCAGCAGAGTACCGCAACTATCGCAGTATTTT.

Details on this clonotype: Lacking the conserved final phenylalanine or tryptophan, this CDR3 likely reflects a read error. V usage is TRBV6-2 or TRBV6-3 and J usage is TRBJ1-5; 9 positions agree with TRBD1. Per germline, CDR1 MNHEY and CDR2 SVGEGT. The CDR3 sequence is 15 residues long. V gave up 6 bases and J gave up 0 bases; unmatched junction bases: 3. CDR3 nucleotides: TGTGCCAGCAGCCGGACAGGGGATAGCAATCAGCCCCAGCATCTT. The encoded protein is CASSRTGDSNQPQHL.

This clonotype was detected ten times or more. The rearrangement links TRBV7-9 to TRBJ2-5; tentative D call: TRBD1 (6 bases). Trimming left V 0 bases short and J 1 base short, with 9 bases between. The germline CDR1 and CDR2 sequences are SEHNR and FQNEAQ (reference sequence). The CDR3 loop spans 15 amino acids. For the CDR3, the DNA is TGTGCCAGCAGCTTAGCGGACAGCCTCCAAGAGACCCAGTACTTC. Translating gives CASSLADSLQETQYF.

The chain uses TRBV6-2 or TRBV6-3 and TRBJ2-3; possible D gene TRBD1, 6 bases. This CDR3 region has 16 residues. V lost 2 bases and J 0 bases, leaving 12 bases between the germline ends. In germline, CDR1 is MNHEY, CDR2 SVGEGT. The CDR3 sequence: CASSYGQLTSTDTQYF. The CDR3 nucleotides are TGTGCCAGCAGTTACGGACAGTTGACGAGCACAGATACGCAGTATTTT.

Regarding this clonotype: A single base separates this from a much larger clone, so it may be a read error. The rearrangement links TRBV6-5 to TRBJ1-1, with 10 bases that match TRBD1. Germline CDR1 is MNHEY and CDR2 is SVGAGI. The CDR3 is 16 residues long. J lost 3 bases, V lost 6 bases, and 10 bases had no gene match. In nucleotides, the CDR3 is TGTGCCAGCAGGACCGGGACAGGGGCCTTGGACACTGAAGCTTTCTTT. It encodes CASRTGTGALDTEAFF.